Listed below are T cell receptor beta chains from one sample, sequenced in a study of blood T cell repertoires in COVID-19. Here immunoSEQ multiplex PCR was the method, and the copy in TCRdb shows in-frame clones only, minus some. The sample carries fewer than 250,000 clones, more than 75% recorded once. Sequencing input: peripheral blood. The receptors here all came from a man over 45 with acute or convalescent COVID-19. The CDR3 runs from the conserved cysteine through the conserved F or W. The order of the fields is J gene, clone size, V gene, D gene, CDR3 protein, CDR3 DNA. The D gene is left open where the match is weak. Size is stated for part of the rows, as once, few or many counts, or as a class when the clone is expanded.

j_call: TRBJ2-2
clone_size: .
v_call: TRBV11-2
d_call: .
cdr3_aa: CASSLDGADTGELFF
cdr3_nt: TGTGCCAGCAGCTTAGATGGGGCTGACACCGGGGAGCTGTTTTTT

j_call: TRBJ1-1
clone_size: .
v_call: TRBV6-2/TRBV6-3
d_call: .
cdr3_aa: CASSSDLGVRTEAFF
cdr3_nt: TGTGCCAGCAGTTCCGACTTAGGCGTACGGACTGAAGCTTTCTTT

j_call: TRBJ1-4
clone_size: .
v_call: TRBV2
d_call: TRBD1
cdr3_aa: CAQSSRQGREKLFF
cdr3_nt: TGTGCCCAAAGCAGCCGACAGGGCCGGGAAAAACTGTTTTTT

j_call: TRBJ1-6
clone_size: .
v_call: TRBV7-9
d_call: TRBD1
cdr3_aa: CASSSRDSPNSPLHF
cdr3_nt: TGTGCCAGCAGCTCCCGGGACAGCCCCAACTCACCCCTCCACTTT

j_call: TRBJ2-6
clone_size: .
v_call: TRBV28
d_call: TRBD2
cdr3_aa: CASSSGTAVSGANVLTF
cdr3_nt: TGTGCCAGCAGTAGCGGGACTGCCGTCTCTGGGGCCAACGTCCTGACTTTC

j_call: TRBJ2-3
clone_size: .
v_call: TRBV7-9
d_call: .
cdr3_aa: CASTLGSGTDTQYF
cdr3_nt: TGTGCCAGCACATTAGGTTCGGGGACAGATACGCAGTATTTT

j_call: TRBJ1-6
clone_size: .
v_call: TRBV7-2
d_call: TRBD1
cdr3_aa: CASSRDRNNSPLHF
cdr3_nt: TGTGCCAGCAGCAGGGACAGGAATAATTCACCCCTCCACTTT

j_call: TRBJ2-3
clone_size: few
v_call: TRBV5-1
d_call: TRBD2
cdr3_aa: CASSLGASGGTDTQYF
cdr3_nt: TGCGCCAGCAGCTTGGGTGCTAGCGGGGGAACGGATACGCAGTATTTT

j_call: TRBJ1-1
clone_size: .
v_call: TRBV5-4
d_call: TRBD1
cdr3_aa: CALSPGRTGLTEAFF
cdr3_nt: TGTGCCCTTTCCCCAGGTAGGACAGGGCTCACTGAAGCTTTCTTT

j_call: TRBJ1-1
clone_size: .
v_call: TRBV3-1/TRBV3-2
d_call: .
cdr3_aa: CASSRIGGNTEAFF
cdr3_nt: TGTGCCAGCAGCCGGATAGGAGGGAACACTGAAGCTTTCTTT

j_call: TRBJ2-4
clone_size: .
v_call: TRBV27
d_call: .
cdr3_aa: CASSRDRLKNIQYF
cdr3_nt: TGTGCCAGCAGTCGCGACAGGTTAAAAAACATTCAGTACTTC

j_call: TRBJ1-6
clone_size: .
v_call: TRBV12-5
d_call: TRBD1
cdr3_aa: CASGFGTGTGSSPLHF
cdr3_nt: TGTGCTAGTGGTTTTGGAACCGGGACAGGGAGTTCACCCCTCCACTTT

j_call: TRBJ1-1
clone_size: .
v_call: TRBV5-1
d_call: .
cdr3_aa: CASSIGASDGTEAFF
cdr3_nt: TGCGCCAGCAGCATAGGGGCCTCCGACGGGACTGAAGCTTTCTTT

j_call: TRBJ2-3
clone_size: .
v_call: TRBV24-1
d_call: TRBD1
cdr3_aa: CATSDQTGGADTQYF
cdr3_nt: TGTGCCACCAGTGACCAGACAGGGGGCGCAGATACGCAGTATTTT

j_call: TRBJ2-1
clone_size: .
v_call: TRBV10-1
d_call: TRBD1
cdr3_aa: CASSARTGHDNEQFF
cdr3_nt: TGCGCCAGCAGTGCTCGGACAGGGCACGACAATGAGCAGTTCTTC

j_call: TRBJ1-1
clone_size: .
v_call: TRBV5-1
d_call: TRBD1
cdr3_aa: CASRYGQGTAEAFF
cdr3_nt: TGCGCCAGCAGGTACGGACAGGGGACTGCTGAAGCTTTCTTT

j_call: TRBJ1-1
clone_size: once
v_call: TRBV6-5
d_call: .
cdr3_aa: CASSYPPGEAFF
cdr3_nt: TGTGCCAGCAGTTACCCCCCAGGGGAAGCTTTCTTT

j_call: TRBJ2-7
clone_size: .
v_call: TRBV5-1
d_call: TRBD1
cdr3_aa: CASSPGQGVSYEQYF
cdr3_nt: TGCGCCAGCAGCCCGGGACAGGGAGTCTCCTACGAGCAGTACTTC

j_call: TRBJ1-5
clone_size: .
v_call: TRBV6-1
d_call: TRBD1
cdr3_aa: CASSDPFGTASNQPQHF
cdr3_nt: TGTGCCAGCAGTGACCCCTTTGGGACAGCCAGCAATCAGCCCCAGCATTTT

j_call: TRBJ1-5
clone_size: .
v_call: TRBV19
d_call: TRBD1
cdr3_aa: CASSIPGGRGNQPQHF
cdr3_nt: TGTGCCAGTAGCATACCAGGGGGCAGAGGCAATCAGCCCCAGCATTTT

j_call: TRBJ1-6
clone_size: .
v_call: TRBV7-9
d_call: .
cdr3_aa: CASSFSGPSGSPLHF
cdr3_nt: TGTGCCAGCAGCTTCTCGGGCCCCTCGGGGTCACCCCTCCACTTT

j_call: TRBJ1-2
clone_size: .
v_call: TRBV6-5
d_call: TRBD1
cdr3_aa: CASRGQSNYGYTF
cdr3_nt: TGTGCCAGCAGGGGACAGAGTAACTATGGCTACACCTTC

j_call: TRBJ2-1
clone_size: .
v_call: TRBV6-1
d_call: .
cdr3_aa: CASSEAQYNEQFF
cdr3_nt: TGTGCCAGCAGTGAAGCGCAGTACAATGAGCAGTTCTTC

j_call: TRBJ1-2
clone_size: few
v_call: TRBV19
d_call: TRBD1
cdr3_aa: CASRESTGRVGYTF
cdr3_nt: TGTGCCAGTAGGGAATCGACAGGGCGGGTGGGCTACACCTTC

j_call: TRBJ1-4
clone_size: .
v_call: TRBV21-1
d_call: .
cdr3_aa: CASRWDRGWEKLFF
cdr3_nt: TGTGCCAGCCGGTGGGACAGGGGATGGGAAAAACTGTTTTTT

j_call: TRBJ1-1
clone_size: .
v_call: TRBV19
d_call: TRBD1
cdr3_aa: CASRDRGLAWNTEAFF
cdr3_nt: TGTGCCAGTAGGGACAGGGGGCTCGCGTGGAACACTGAAGCTTTCTTT

j_call: TRBJ1-2
clone_size: .
v_call: TRBV30
d_call: TRBD1
cdr3_aa: CAQTRDRVANGYTF
cdr3_nt: TGTGCCCAAACCAGGGACAGGGTTGCGAATGGCTACACCTTC

j_call: TRBJ2-3
clone_size: .
v_call: TRBV7-8
d_call: TRBD2
cdr3_aa: CASSRLAGGSTDTQYF
cdr3_nt: TGTGCCAGCAGCCGACTAGCGGGGGGTAGCACAGATACGCAGTATTTT

j_call: TRBJ1-1
clone_size: .
v_call: TRBV10-3
d_call: TRBD1
cdr3_aa: CAMRTGNTEAFF
cdr3_nt: TGTGCCATGAGGACAGGGAACACTGAAGCTTTCTTT

j_call: TRBJ1-4
clone_size: .
v_call: TRBV9
d_call: .
cdr3_aa: CASSVLGESNEKLFF
cdr3_nt: TGTGCCAGCAGCGTACTAGGGGAATCTAATGAAAAACTGTTTTTT

j_call: TRBJ2-1
clone_size: .
v_call: TRBV9
d_call: TRBD1
cdr3_aa: CASSFRTGGHEQFF
cdr3_nt: TGTGCCAGCAGCTTTCGGACAGGGGGCCATGAGCAGTTCTTC

j_call: TRBJ1-1
clone_size: .
v_call: TRBV3-1/TRBV3-2
d_call: .
cdr3_aa: CASSQGVGGSSTEAFF
cdr3_nt: TGTGCCAGCAGCCAAGGGGTCGGGGGATCCAGCACTGAAGCTTTCTTT